What follows are 23 T cell receptor beta chains derived from one specimen sequenced in a study of spatial heterogeneity in lung cancer. The time point was: blood at routine non-recurrence follow-up after resection. Unsorted whole RNA samples from tumor, nontumor lung or frozen PBMC were sequenced. From the 5' RACE reads, TCRdb called clonotypes with MiXCR, one entry per CDR3 protein. The sample shows about 120,000 distinct CDR3 sequences, 10% to 15% of them seen only once. This material consisted of PBMCs, taken at follow-up. The source is a male donor with early-stage non-small cell lung cancer.

The genes are TRBV28 and TRBJ2-5, with D unclear. CDR1 and CDR2 (germline): MDHEN, SYDVKM. The CDR3 is made up of 12 amino acids. Trimming stripped 3 bases from V and 7 bases from J, with 9 bases between. CDR3 in DNA: TGTGCCAGCAGTTTCCAAGCTCGGACCCAGTACTTC. Its translation: CASSFQARTQYF.

This clonotype occurred many times. This chain uses TRBV12-3 or TRBV12-4 with TRBJ1-1; TRBD1 aligns across 7 bases. Trimming at V came to 6 bases and at J to 1 base, leaving 2 bases not matched to a gene. The CDR3 length is 13 residues. CDR3 bases: TGTGCCAGCAGGGGGGACAGGAACACTGAAGCTTTCTTT. Its protein product is CASRGDRNTEAFF.

The chain combines TRBV6-2 or TRBV6-3 with TRBJ1-3; D remains ambiguous. This CDR3 has 11 residues. Looked up from germline, CDR1 is MNHEY and CDR2 is SVGEGT. Trimming stripped 7 bases from V and 4 bases from J, with 5 bases between. The DNA of the CDR3 is TGTGCCAGCACTTCCGGAAACACCATATATTTT. Encoded protein: CASTSGNTIYF.

A few counts support this clonotype. The rearrangement joins TRBV28 to TRBJ1-2; 8 nucleotides agree with TRBD1. The ends lost 1 base at V and 9 bases at J; junction bases unmatched: 7. Germline V gene lookup returns CDR1 MDHEN and CDR2 SYDVKM. This CDR3 has 14 residues. The CDR3 reads CASSLLDRDQSYTF. The CDR3 DNA sequence: TGTGCCAGCAGTTTATTGGACAGGGACCAGAGCTACACCTTC.

This clonotype was detected many times. The chain is built from TRBV5-5 and TRBJ1-2; no firm D call. The germline V gene encodes CDR1 SGHKS and CDR2 YYEKEE (reference sequence). V lost 1 base to trimming and J lost 2 bases, with 9 bases between them. The CDR3 extends over 14 amino acids. The CDR3, as DNA: TGTGCCAGCAGCTTGCAGAGGGCGAACTATGGCTACACCTTC. The encoded protein is CASSLQRANYGYTF.

This clonotype has just a few counts. This chain links TRBV10-3 with TRBJ1-1, with no clear D. The CDR3 consists of 13 residues. Germline V lookup: CDR1 ENHRY, CDR2 SYGVKD. The V gene lost 10 bases and the J gene lost 1 base, with 13 bases spanning the gap. The DNA of the CDR3 is TGTGCCACCTCCCCCCCAGAGAACACTGAAGCTTTCTTT. Translating gives CATSPPENTEAFF.

In this sample, this clonotype turned up many times. The chain couples TRBV20-1 to TRBJ2-1; 11 bases are a match to TRBD2. V shed 3 bases, J shed 4 bases, and the junction held 5 bases outside the gene matches. The germline gives CDR1 DFQATT, CDR2 SNEGSKA (reference sequence). The CDR3 runs 15 residues. This CDR3 is CSARALAGGYNEQFF. The CDR3 DNA is TGCAGTGCTAGGGCTCTAGCGGGGGGATACAATGAGCAGTTCTTC.

This clonotype was seen ten or more times. V is TRBV20-1 and J is TRBJ2-3; 7 bases align to TRBD1. CDR3 length: 14 residues. V dropped 6 bases and J dropped 0; count of bases not matched to a gene: 6. Germline V gene data show CDR1 as DFQATT and CDR2 as SNEGSKA (reference sequence). CDR3 bases: TGCAGTGCGCCGGGACAGCCTAGCACAGATACGCAGTATTTT. Protein product: CSAPGQPSTDTQYF.

This clonotype has only a few counts. The V gene is TRBV10-3, the J gene TRBJ1-2; D possibly corresponds to TRBD1 (6 bases). The CDR3 sequence is 14 residues long. V lost 4 bases and J 0 bases, leaving 9 bases between the germline ends. CDR1 and CDR2 (germline): ENHRY, SYGVKD. In DNA form, the CDR3 reads TGTGCCATCAGTGCACAGGGAGCTAACTATGGCTACACCTTC. Its protein product is CAISAQGANYGYTF.

The sample holds a few counts of this clonotype. The J gene is TRBJ1-5, the V gene TRBV3-1; the match to TRBD1 covers 9 bases. Germline values: CDR1 LGHDT, CDR2 YNNKEL (reference sequence). This CDR3 has 16 amino acids. Trimming at V came to 4 bases and at J to 4 bases, leaving 8 bases not matched to a gene. The CDR3 is CASSPGQGLRNQPQHF. For the CDR3, the DNA is TGTGCCAGCAGCCCCGGACAGGGGTTGAGGAATCAGCCCCAGCATTTT.

In its sample, this clonotype was seen many times. The chain has TRBV15 and TRBJ1-2; D unclear. The CDR3 length is 13 residues. Trimming cost V 6 bases and J 2 bases, with 10 bases left between them. Germline V gene data show CDR1 as LNHNV and CDR2 as YYDKDF (reference sequence). CDR3 sequence (DNA): TGTGCCACCAGAGGTCCCGTGAACTATGGCTACACCTTC. As protein: CATRGPVNYGYTF.

The chain recombines TRBV20-1 with TRBJ2-7; 9 positions match TRBD2. Trimming took 8 bases from V and 4 from J; bases not matched to a gene: 15. Per the germline V gene, CDR1 is DFQATT and CDR2 is SNEGSKA (reference sequence). CDR3 length: 15 residues. CDR3 DNA sequence: TGCAGTAAGCCGCCCCCTAGCGGGGCTCATTACGAGCAGTACTTC. It yields the protein CSKPPPSGAHYEQYF.

This clonotype was seen a few times. The chain has TRBV4-2 and TRBJ2-3; D ambiguous. The CDR3 totals 13 residues. Germline V gene sequence: CDR1 LGHNA, CDR2 YNFKEQ. The V end was cut by 0 bases, the J end by 5 bases, with 6 bases between. Written as DNA, the CDR3 is TGTGCCAGCAGCCAAGATAAGCGAGATACGCAGTATTTT. This sequence encodes CASSQDKRDTQYF.

Worth noting for this clonotype: This CDR3 is missing its conserved last phenylalanine or tryptophan, likely due to a read error. V is TRBV7-2 and J is TRBJ2-5; the match to TRBD1 covers 9 bases. The V gene's germline CDR1 is SGHTA and CDR2 FQGNSA. V lost 0 bases to trimming and J lost 9 bases; unmatched junction nucleotides: 8. This CDR3 has 15 residues. CDR3 nucleotides: TGTGCCAGCAGCTTAGCCCGGGACAGGGTCGGGGCCCAGTACTCC. Its translation is CASSLARDRVGAQYS.

This clonotype was picked up many times. The chain couples TRBV6-5 to TRBJ1-1, with D maybe TRBD1 (5 bases). CDR1 and CDR2 from the germline V gene are MNHEY and SVGAGI. The V and J ends lost 4 bases and 1 base respectively, with 13 bases between them. This CDR3 region has 15 residues. This chain's CDR3 is CASSSTSGPNTEAFF. CDR3 nucleotides: TGTGCCAGCAGTTCCACATCGGGACCGAACACTGAAGCTTTCTTT.

The rearrangement links TRBV20-1 to TRBJ1-1; D is undetermined. CDR3 size: 12 residues. Trimming left V 1 base short and J 10 bases short, with 13 bases between. CDR1 and CDR2 from the germline V gene are DFQATT and SNEGSKA (reference sequence). CDR3 sequence (DNA): TGCAGTGCTAGAGTCGTGTCAGCGGGAGCTTTCTTT. This codes for CSARVVSAGAFF.

This clonotype showed up just a few times. The chain has TRBV10-3 and TRBJ2-7; TRBD2 agrees at 7 bases. V dropped 5 bases and J dropped 6; count of bases not matched to a gene: 10. Germline lookup yields CDR1 ENHRY and CDR2 SYGVKD. This CDR3 contains 14 residues. The CDR3: CAISSGTDGSEQYF. The CDR3 DNA is TGTGCCATCAGTAGCGGGACCGACGGGTCCGAGCAGTACTTC.

This clonotype came up many times. The rearrangement uses TRBV30 and TRBJ1-1; unclear D gene. Germline loops: CDR1 GTSNPN, CDR2 SVGIG (reference sequence). V was clipped by 2 bases and J by 4 bases, with 11 bases between them. The CDR3 loop spans 13 amino acids. The CDR3 DNA is TGTGCCTGGAGTCCCCGTCAAGGCACTGAAGCTTTCTTT. Translation gives CAWSPRQGTEAFF.

The gene calls are TRBV3-1 and TRBJ2-5; D unresolved. V was cut by 4 bases and J by 5 bases, with 11 bases left in between. From germline, CDR1 is LGHDT and CDR2 YNNKEL (reference sequence). This CDR3 region has 13 residues. The CDR3 DNA reads TGTGCCAGCAGCCGAGGATTCGGCGAGACCCAGTACTTC. Translating gives CASSRGFGETQYF.

The chain joins TRBV11-2 to TRBJ2-3; D gene uncertain. CDR1 is SGHAT, CDR2 FQNNGV, per germline. This CDR3 has 11 residues. The V end was cut by 9 bases, the J end by 9 bases, with 13 bases between. For the CDR3, the DNA is TGTGCCAGTGGGATAGGGCAGACGCAGTATTTT. Its translation is CASGIGQTQYF.

The chain uses TRBV7-2 and TRBJ2-3, with a possible D match to TRBD1 (5 bases). The germline gives CDR1 SGHTA, CDR2 FQGNSA. This CDR3 region has 16 residues. Between the trimmed V and J ends, which lost 1 base and 4 bases, there was a span of 15 bases. Here the CDR3 reads CASSLGLSEGADTQYF. The CDR3 DNA follows: TGTGCCAGCAGCTTAGGACTGAGTGAAGGGGCAGATACGCAGTATTTT.

This rearrangement joins TRBV12-3 or TRBV12-4 to TRBJ1-1; D not certain. The ends were cut back, 6 bases at V and 4 bases at J, with 18 bases in the middle. The CDR3 extends over 15 amino acids. CDR3 protein: CASSPWTPGSTEAFF. The DNA of the CDR3 is TGTGCCAGCAGCCCCTGGACCCCTGGGAGCACTGAAGCTTTCTTT.

This clonotype was observed a few times. The chain combines TRBV5-4 with TRBJ2-2, with TRBD1 identical over 8 bases. The CDR3 is 15 amino acids. V lost 4 bases to trimming and J lost 1 base; unmatched junction nucleotides: 3. Per the germline V gene, CDR1 is SGHNT and CDR2 is YYREEE (reference sequence). The CDR3 region has the DNA TGTGCCAGCAGCGCTGGGACAGGGAACACCGGGGAGCTGTTTTTT. Amino acid sequence: CASSAGTGNTGELFF.